The clone carrying this T cell receptor (beta chain) has ten or more counts. The antigen remains unidentified. The entry originates in a study of T cells in Graves' hyperthyroidism and ophthalmopathy. Researchers amplified the TCR beta CDR3 regions from RNA transcripts. When the TCR CDR3 underwent first-round RT-PCR, the HTBI primer set was used. From the multiplex PCR reads, TCRdb called clonotypes with MiXCR, one entry per CDR3 protein. The sample carries 300,000 to 450,000 distinct CDR3 sequences, approximately 14% recorded once. Using over 8.5 ml of fresh peripheral blood, PBMCs were prepared. The germline V gene encodes CDR1 SGHAT and CDR2 FQNNGV. This CDR3 has 13 amino acids. With V trimmed by 5 bases and J by 8 bases, 2 bases remained unmatched. The study's findings and limits: Among thyroid clonotypes expanded above 0.001, most also appeared in blood. In simple terms, a model built on 13 V-J features told ophthalmopathy apart from stable hyperthyroidism. Before onset, ophthalmopathy was predicted by the model a median about 6.2 months earlier.

The origin of this receptor is a woman aged 60-75 years with Graves' hyperthyroidism. Sequencing input: blood. V and J are TRBV11-2 and TRBJ1-4; the match to TRBD1 covers 10 bases. The CDR3, as DNA: TGTGCCAGCAGCCGGGACAGGGGCGAAAAACTGTTTTTT. It encodes CASSRDRGEKLFF. Full variable domain (rest looked up from reference TRBV11-2 and TRBJ1-4): EAGVAQSPRYKIIEKRQSVAFWCNPISGHATLYWYQQILGQGPKLLIQFQNNGVVDDSQLPKDRFSAERLKGVDSTLKIQPAKLEDSAVYLCASSRDRGEKLFFGSGTQLSVL.